A selection of T cell receptor beta chains follows, all from one sample in a study of blood T cell repertoires in COVID-19. Libraries were prepared by immunoSEQ multiplex PCR; TCRdb keeps only in-frame clonotypes and omits some of them. The sample carries around 46,000 clones, about 89% recorded once. The material sequenced was peripheral blood. The receptor set was obtained from a human donor in a cohort sampled during active COVID-19. Both conserved end residues are part of each CDR3. D genes are given only for firm matches. Clone size is not always given. Where it is, it says once, few, many or a class for expanded clones.

J: TRBJ1-2; size: .; length: 14; D: .; V: TRBV9; CDR3: CASSWTGTNYGYTF; DNA: TGTGCCAGCAGTTGGACCGGGACAAACTATGGCTACACCTTC
J: TRBJ1-3; size: .; length: 13; D: .; V: TRBV5-4; CDR3: CASSLPVGNTIYF; DNA: TGTGCCAGCAGCTTGCCAGTTGGAAACACCATATATTTT
J: TRBJ2-1; size: .; length: 15; D: TRBD2; V: TRBV10-2; CDR3: CASSEELADYNEQFF; DNA: TGCGCCAGCAGTGAGGAACTAGCGGACTACAATGAGCAGTTCTTC
J: TRBJ2-2; size: once; length: 17; D: .; V: TRBV3-1/TRBV3-2; CDR3: CASSQFPGGRSTGELFF; DNA: TGTGCCAGCAGCCAATTCCCCGGGGGAAGGTCCACCGGGGAGCTGTTTTTT
J: TRBJ2-1; size: .; length: 13; D: .; V: TRBV7-9; CDR3: CASSFLLLNEQFF; DNA: TGTGCCAGCAGCTTCCTACTACTCAATGAGCAGTTCTTC
J: TRBJ2-2; size: .; length: 12; D: TRBD2; V: TRBV7-9; CDR3: CASTGGTGELFF; DNA: TGTGCCAGCACCGGGGGGACCGGGGAGCTGTTTTTT
J: TRBJ2-7; size: .; length: 13; D: .; V: TRBV12-2; CDR3: CASRILARYEQYF; DNA: TGTGCAAGTCGCATACTAGCGCGCTACGAGCAGTACTTC
J: TRBJ1-3; size: .; length: 15; D: .; V: TRBV3-1/TRBV3-2; CDR3: CASSQGQFSGNTIYF; DNA: TGTGCCAGCAGCCAAGGACAGTTCTCTGGAAACACCATATATTTT
J: TRBJ1-2; size: .; length: 13; D: .; V: TRBV7-2; CDR3: CASSLVRGEGYTF; DNA: TGTGCCAGCAGCTTAGTTCGGGGAGAAGGCTACACCTTC
J: TRBJ2-7; size: once; length: 15; D: TRBD1; V: TRBV9; CDR3: CASETGGLISYEQYF; DNA: TGTGCCAGCGAAACAGGGGGTCTCATCTCCTACGAGCAGTACTTC
J: TRBJ2-7; size: .; length: 15; D: TRBD1; V: TRBV11-2; CDR3: CASSSRTGPLDEQYF; DNA: TGTGCCAGCAGCTCCCGGACAGGGCCCCTCGACGAGCAGTACTTC
J: TRBJ2-7; size: few; length: 14; D: TRBD1; V: TRBV6-1; CDR3: CASSEGTGGYEQYF; DNA: TGTGCCAGCAGTGAAGGGACAGGGGGCTACGAGCAGTACTTC
J: TRBJ2-1; size: .; length: 15; D: TRBD2; V: TRBV27; CDR3: CASSLASGSFWEQFF; DNA: TGTGCCAGCAGTTTAGCTAGCGGGAGTTTTTGGGAGCAGTTCTTC
J: TRBJ2-7; size: .; length: 19; D: TRBD1; V: TRBV15; CDR3: CATSRDGETGVDFVDEQYF; DNA: TGTGCCACCAGCAGAGATGGGGAGACAGGGGTCGATTTTGTCGACGAGCAGTACTTC
J: TRBJ1-1; size: .; length: 13; D: .; V: TRBV6-4; CDR3: CASSVSMNTEAFF; DNA: TGTGCCAGCAGTGTCAGTATGAACACTGAAGCTTTCTTT
J: TRBJ2-7; size: .; length: 12; D: .; V: TRBV9; CDR3: CASSPGGGEQYF; DNA: TGTGCCAGCAGCCCAGGAGGTGGCGAGCAGTACTTC
J: TRBJ2-7; size: .; length: 15; D: .; V: TRBV7-6; CDR3: CASSISRDMSYEQYF; DNA: TGTGCCAGCAGCATCTCCCGGGACATGTCCTACGAGCAGTACTTC
J: TRBJ1-2; size: .; length: 15; D: TRBD1; V: TRBV30; CDR3: CAWSLPDREYYGYTF; DNA: TGTGCCTGGAGTCTCCCAGACAGGGAGTATTATGGCTACACCTTC
J: TRBJ2-7; size: .; length: 13; D: TRBD1; V: TRBV11-2; CDR3: CASSSRQGYEQYF; DNA: TGTGCCAGCAGCTCCAGACAGGGCTACGAGCAGTACTTC
J: TRBJ1-5; size: .; length: 17; D: .; V: TRBV15; CDR3: CATSRDRGTASSQPQHF; DNA: TGTGCCACCAGCAGAGATAGGGGGACCGCGAGCAGTCAGCCCCAGCATTTT
J: TRBJ2-7; size: .; length: 17; D: TRBD1; V: TRBV2; CDR3: CASSNPYDRGLSYEQYF; DNA: TGTGCCAGTTCAAACCCGTACGACAGGGGGCTATCCTACGAGCAGTACTTC
J: TRBJ2-7; size: .; length: 13; D: TRBD2; V: TRBV19; CDR3: CASSLGLAGEQYF; DNA: TGTGCCAGTAGTCTCGGACTAGCAGGCGAGCAGTACTTC
J: TRBJ2-7; size: .; length: 16; D: TRBD2; V: TRBV6-1; CDR3: CASSETSGRAADEQYF; DNA: TGTGCCAGCAGTGAAACTAGCGGGAGGGCCGCCGACGAGCAGTACTTC
J: TRBJ2-5; size: .; length: 15; D: .; V: TRBV7-6; CDR3: CASSLNQGLQETQYF; DNA: TGTGCCAGCAGCTTAAATCAGGGGCTCCAAGAGACCCAGTACTTC
J: TRBJ2-1; size: .; length: 16; D: TRBD2; V: TRBV7-9; CDR3: CASSTRTGGTYNEQFF; DNA: TGTGCCAGCAGCACACGAACGGGGGGGACCTACAATGAGCAGTTCTTC
J: TRBJ2-1; size: few; length: 14; D: TRBD1; V: TRBV5-8; CDR3: CASSLGTGKNEQFF; DNA: TGTGCCAGCAGCTTGGGGACAGGGAAGAATGAGCAGTTCTTC
J: TRBJ2-7; size: .; length: 14; D: .; V: TRBV28; CDR3: CASSNRDNSYEQYF; DNA: TGTGCCAGCAGTAACCGGGACAACTCCTACGAGCAGTACTTC
J: TRBJ2-3; size: .; length: 15; D: TRBD1; V: TRBV6-4; CDR3: CASSDSRTGGDTQYF; DNA: TGTGCCAGCAGTGACTCGAGAACAGGGGGTGATACGCAGTATTTT
J: TRBJ1-5; size: .; length: 15; D: TRBD1; V: TRBV6-1; CDR3: CASSESGGATQPQHF; DNA: TGTGCCAGCAGTGAATCAGGGGGCGCGACTCAGCCCCAGCATTTT
J: TRBJ1-1; size: once; length: 16; D: .; V: TRBV3-1/TRBV3-2; CDR3: CASSQGGSGFGGEAFF; DNA: TGTGCCAGCAGCCAAGGGGGATCGGGGTTCGGGGGTGAAGCTTTCTTT
J: TRBJ2-1; size: .; length: 18; D: TRBD2; V: TRBV30; CDR3: CAWSVPWGGWSAPNEQFF; DNA: TGTGCCTGGAGTGTACCTTGGGGGGGGTGGTCGGCTCCCAATGAGCAGTTCTTC
J: TRBJ1-2; size: .; length: 15; D: .; V: TRBV11-1; CDR3: CASSLGGGFDYGYTF; DNA: TGTGCCAGCAGCTTAGGGGGCGGTTTCGACTATGGCTACACCTTC
J: TRBJ2-2; size: .; length: 15; D: TRBD1; V: TRBV5-4; CDR3: CASSWGQGNTGELFF; DNA: TGTGCCAGCAGCTGGGGACAGGGAAACACCGGGGAGCTGTTTTTT
J: TRBJ2-7; size: .; length: 18; D: TRBD1; V: TRBV7-6; CDR3: CASSPSGTGVKMGYEQYF; DNA: TGTGCCAGCAGCCCAAGCGGGACAGGGGTAAAAATGGGGTACGAGCAGTACTTC
J: TRBJ1-1; size: .; length: 13; D: .; V: TRBV7-2; CDR3: CASSLGGGTEAFF; DNA: TGTGCCAGCAGCTTAGGGGGGGGGACTGAAGCTTTCTTT
J: TRBJ2-1; size: .; length: 12; D: .; V: TRBV4-1; CDR3: CASSQGEAEQFF; DNA: TGCGCCAGCAGCCAAGGTGAGGCTGAGCAGTTCTTC
J: TRBJ1-2; size: .; length: 16; D: TRBD1; V: TRBV7-9; CDR3: CASSPDSGQGGSGYTF; DNA: TGTGCCAGCAGCCCAGACTCCGGACAGGGGGGGTCTGGCTACACCTTC
J: TRBJ2-7; size: .; length: 14; D: .; V: TRBV5-4; CDR3: CASSPTRGSYEQYF; DNA: TGTGCCAGCAGCCCTACAAGGGGGTCCTACGAGCAGTACTTC
J: TRBJ2-7; size: once; length: 14; D: TRBD1; V: TRBV28; CDR3: CASSTYRGTNEQYF; DNA: TGTGCCAGCAGTACGTACAGGGGAACCAACGAGCAGTACTTC
J: TRBJ2-1; size: few; length: 15; D: .; V: TRBV3-1/TRBV3-2; CDR3: CASSQEGLHYNEQFF; DNA: TGTGCCAGCAGCCAAGAAGGACTACACTACAATGAGCAGTTCTTC
J: TRBJ2-7; size: .; length: 15; D: TRBD1; V: TRBV28; CDR3: CASSLPGQGAKEQYF; DNA: TGTGCCAGCAGCCTCCCGGGACAGGGGGCGAAGGAGCAGTACTTC
J: TRBJ1-2; size: .; length: 13; D: .; V: TRBV27; CDR3: CASSLSSGYGYTF; DNA: TGTGCCAGCAGTTTATCGTCAGGGTATGGCTACACCTTC
J: TRBJ2-1; size: medium-sized; length: 12; D: .; V: TRBV3-1/TRBV3-2; CDR3: CASSQGFREQFF; DNA: TGTGCCAGCAGCCAGGGCTTCCGGGAGCAGTTCTTC
J: TRBJ1-5; size: .; length: 13; D: .; V: TRBV7-2; CDR3: CASSLASDQPQHF; DNA: TGTGCCAGCAGCTTAGCCTCAGATCAGCCCCAGCATTTT
J: TRBJ1-1; size: .; length: 12; D: .; V: TRBV19; CDR3: CASSFGSTEAFF; DNA: TGTGCCAGTAGTTTCGGGAGCACTGAAGCTTTCTTT
J: TRBJ2-7; size: .; length: 15; D: TRBD1; V: TRBV6-5; CDR3: CASSYSSTGTYEQYF; DNA: TGTGCCAGCAGTTACTCCTCGACAGGGACCTACGAGCAGTACTTC
J: TRBJ2-2; size: .; length: 17; D: TRBD1; V: TRBV28; CDR3: CASSTDPGTGDTGELFF; DNA: TGTGCCAGCAGTACGGATCCCGGGACAGGGGACACCGGGGAGCTGTTTTTT
J: TRBJ1-5; size: .; length: 16; D: .; V: TRBV5-1; CDR3: CASSLWQSRGNQPQHF; DNA: TGCGCCAGCAGCTTGTGGCAGAGCCGGGGCAATCAGCCCCAGCATTTT
J: TRBJ1-6; size: .; length: 14; D: .; V: TRBV5-1; CDR3: CASSPEAPRSPLHF; DNA: TGCGCCAGCAGCCCGGAGGCTCCCCGATCCCCCCTCCACTTT
J: TRBJ1-1; size: .; length: 13; D: .; V: TRBV2; CDR3: CASSKEGVTEAFF; DNA: TGTGCCAGCAGTAAAGAGGGGGTTACTGAAGCTTTCTTT
J: TRBJ2-7; size: .; length: 14; D: .; V: TRBV21-1; CDR3: CASSSTGVSYEQYF; DNA: TGTGCCAGCAGCTCAACAGGGGTCTCCTACGAGCAGTACTTC